This T cell receptor beta chain was recorded in a study of CD8 T cells in Susac syndrome. The RNA input was about 0.5 to 1 ug, and it was reverse transcribed with random hexamers. Across 54 Vbeta and 13 Jbeta, immunoSEQ multiplex PCR amplified TCR beta CDR3. TCRdb itself ran the immunoSEQ multiplex PCR reads through MiXCR, one entry per CDR3 protein. Of about 160,000 distinct CDR3 sequences listed, just over 90% are singletons. The study sequenced TCR beta in blood CD8+ and CD4+ T cells. The individuals used as controls were healthy donors who had been matched for both age and sex. CD8+ and CD4+ T cells were negatively isolated; TEMRA cells were FACS-enriched. The ends lost 6 bases at V and 4 bases at J; junction bases unmatched: 11. Looked up from germline, CDR1 is DFQATT and CDR2 is SNEGSKA (reference sequence). The CDR3 totals 14 residues.

V and J are TRBV20-1 and TRBJ2-5; 7 nucleotides align to TRBD2. Sequenced material: CD4+ T cells from PBMCs. This sequence was found in a human donor in good health. CDR3 coding DNA: TGCAGTGCCCCCCCCGGACCGGGAGGAGAGACCCAGTACTTC. The encoded protein is CSAPPGPGGETQYF.